This is a list of T cell receptor beta chains from one sample in a study of CD8 T cells in ankylosing spondylitis. One entry per CDR3 protein results from TCRdb running MiXCR on the 5' RACE reads. This table holds tens of thousands of distinct CDR3 sequences, more than 25% found once. Sequenced: blood, either unsorted or a sorted T cell fraction (not recorded which). The receptors here all came from a male donor with ankylosing spondylitis or in good health (not recorded which). Each CDR3 is given with its conserved first and last residue. The order of the fields is CDR3 protein, CDR3 DNA, J gene, V gene, clone size, D gene. D genes are given only for firm matches. Size tells how often a clone was seen (once, few, many) or the class of an expanded clone, and some rows leave it out.

CDR3 protein: CASSSRTSGITDTQYF
CDR3 DNA: TGCGCCAGCAGCTCCCGGACTAGCGGGATCACAGATACGCAGTATTTT
J gene: TRBJ2-3
V gene: TRBV5-1
clone size: NA
D gene: TRBD2

CDR3 protein: CASSLAGLAGGNEQFF
CDR3 DNA: TGTGCCAGCAGCTTGGCGGGACTAGCGGGAGGCAATGAGCAGTTCTTC
J gene: TRBJ2-1
V gene: TRBV5-5
clone size: NA
D gene: TRBD2

CDR3 protein: CSVQNDRGETQYF
CDR3 DNA: TGCAGCGTCCAAAACGACAGAGGAGAGACCCAGTACTTC
J gene: TRBJ2-5
V gene: TRBV29-1
clone size: many
D gene: NA

CDR3 protein: CSARRYLVTGGEYEQFF
CDR3 DNA: TGCAGTGCTAGGAGATACCTAGTAACGGGAGGAGAGTATGAGCAGTTCTTC
J gene: TRBJ2-1
V gene: TRBV20-1
clone size: NA
D gene: TRBD2

CDR3 protein: CSARVDSSQYF
CDR3 DNA: TGCAGTGCTAGAGTTGATAGCTCGCAGTATTTT
J gene: TRBJ2-3
V gene: TRBV20-1
clone size: NA
D gene: NA

CDR3 protein: CASSFDDTQYF
CDR3 DNA: TGTGCCAGCAGTTTTGACGATACGCAGTATTTT
J gene: TRBJ2-3
V gene: TRBV12-3/TRBV12-4
clone size: NA
D gene: NA

CDR3 protein: CASSLGREQETQYF
CDR3 DNA: TGCGCCAGCAGCTTGGGCCGGGAACAAGAGACCCAGTACTTC
J gene: TRBJ2-5
V gene: TRBV5-1
clone size: NA
D gene: NA

CDR3 protein: CASSPRTTRAFF
CDR3 DNA: TGTGCCAGCAGTCCGAGGACCACGAGGGCTTTCTTT
J gene: TRBJ1-1
V gene: TRBV12-3/TRBV12-4
clone size: few
D gene: NA

CDR3 protein: CSASSGLAGVTDTQYF
CDR3 DNA: TGCAGTGCTAGTTCCGGACTAGCGGGAGTCACAGATACGCAGTATTTT
J gene: TRBJ2-3
V gene: TRBV20-1
clone size: NA
D gene: TRBD2

CDR3 protein: CSVVLVQADTIYF
CDR3 DNA: TGCAGCGTTGTTCTGGTTCAGGCGGACACCATATATTTT
J gene: TRBJ1-3
V gene: TRBV29-1
clone size: many
D gene: NA

CDR3 protein: CASSEWGGEAFF
CDR3 DNA: TGTGCCAGCAGTGAATGGGGAGGGGAAGCTTTCTTT
J gene: TRBJ1-1
V gene: TRBV25-1
clone size: many
D gene: NA

CDR3 protein: CASGGVLRGSSYEQYF
CDR3 DNA: TGCGCCAGCGGAGGCGTGTTGAGGGGGAGCTCCTACGAGCAGTACTTC
J gene: TRBJ2-7
V gene: TRBV10-2
clone size: NA
D gene: NA

CDR3 protein: CSARDGQASWKGYTF
CDR3 DNA: TGCAGTGCTAGAGACGGCCAGGCGTCCTGGAAGGGCTACACCTTC
J gene: TRBJ1-2
V gene: TRBV20-1
clone size: few
D gene: NA

CDR3 protein: CASSLRQGDTGELFF
CDR3 DNA: TGTGCCAGCAGTTTAAGGCAGGGAGATACCGGGGAGCTGTTTTTT
J gene: TRBJ2-2
V gene: TRBV12-3/TRBV12-4
clone size: NA
D gene: NA

CDR3 protein: CATSTVATNEKLFF
CDR3 DNA: TGTGCCACGAGTACAGTTGCAACTAATGAAAAACTGTTTTTT
J gene: TRBJ1-4
V gene: TRBV24-1
clone size: NA
D gene: NA

CDR3 protein: CASSQNSETQYF
CDR3 DNA: TGTGCCAGCAGCCAGAACTCGGAGACCCAGTACTTC
J gene: TRBJ2-5
V gene: TRBV7-2
clone size: few
D gene: NA

CDR3 protein: CASSLQGSDTQYF
CDR3 DNA: TGTGCCAGCAGCTTACAGGGCAGCGATACGCAGTATTTT
J gene: TRBJ2-3
V gene: TRBV7-2
clone size: few
D gene: NA

CDR3 protein: CASSRGTGANNEQFF
CDR3 DNA: TGTGCCAGCAGCCGGGGGACAGGGGCAAACAATGAGCAGTTCTTC
J gene: TRBJ2-1
V gene: TRBV7-3
clone size: NA
D gene: TRBD1

CDR3 protein: CASSVGQGPSWGNQPQHF
CDR3 DNA: TGTGCCAGTAGTGTCGGACAGGGACCTAGCTGGGGCAATCAGCCCCAGCATTTT
J gene: TRBJ1-5
V gene: TRBV19
clone size: NA
D gene: TRBD1

CDR3 protein: CASSPGLAGWTDTQYF
CDR3 DNA: TGTGCCAGCAGCCCCGGACTAGCGGGATGGACAGATACGCAGTATTTT
J gene: TRBJ2-3
V gene: TRBV7-9
clone size: few
D gene: TRBD2

CDR3 protein: CASFSLPEGDGYTF
CDR3 DNA: TGTGCCAGCTTCAGCCTCCCGGAGGGTGATGGCTACACCTTC
J gene: TRBJ1-2
V gene: TRBV7-9
clone size: NA
D gene: NA

CDR3 protein: CASSEFGGNQPQHF
CDR3 DNA: TGTGCCAGCAGTGAATTTGGGGGTAATCAGCCCCAGCATTTT
J gene: TRBJ1-5
V gene: TRBV25-1
clone size: NA
D gene: NA